The rows below give T cell receptor beta chains drawn from one sample of a study of molecular identifiers for immune sequencing clone quantification. MiXCR, applied by TCRdb to the PCR reads, yields one record per CDR3 protein. This table has about half a million distinct CDR3 sequences, about a quarter appearing once. The sequenced material came from naive CD8+ T cells from blood, with Jurkat cell RNA spiked in. Every receptor here comes from a human donor in good health. Some libraries in this study had Jurkat cell RNA spiked in. Both conserved end residues are part of each CDR3. The D gene is left open where the match is weak. A clone size is listed for some rows: how often the clone was seen (once, few, many), or a class if it is expanded.

cdr3_nt	cdr3_aa	clone_size	v_call	j_call	d_call	cdr3_length
TGCAGCGTTGAAGGGACAGCGTCTGGAAACACCATATATTTT	CSVEGTASGNTIYF	NA	TRBV29-1	TRBJ1-3	NA	14
TGTGCCAGCAGTTACTCCATCACCGGGACAGGGGACTTTCTTCCACAAGAGACCCAGTACTTC	CASSYSITGTGDFLPQETQYF	many	TRBV6-6	TRBJ2-5	TRBD1	21
TGTGCCAGCAGTTACCGAGGAGGAAGCAATCAGCCCCAGCATTTT	CASSYRGGSNQPQHF	NA	TRBV6-2/TRBV6-3	TRBJ1-5	NA	15
TGCGCCAGCAGCCAAGACAGCTTAGCTGGAAACACCATATATTTT	CASSQDSLAGNTIYF	few	TRBV4-1	TRBJ1-3	NA	15
TGTGCCAGCAGTGTCGTACAGCACTACGAGCAGTACTTC	CASSVVQHYEQYF	many	TRBV2	TRBJ2-7	NA	13
TGTGCCAGCAGTGCGCTAGACTCAGGGGAAAGGCCGGGCACAGATACGCAGTATTTT	CASSALDSGERPGTDTQYF	once	TRBV2	TRBJ2-3	NA	19
TGTGCCAGCACCACAGGAACTAGCGGGATGGGAGATACGCAGTATTTT	CASTTGTSGMGDTQYF	NA	TRBV7-9	TRBJ2-3	TRBD2	16
TGCGCCAGCAGCCCATGGACAGGGCTCTCCTACGAGCAGTACTTC	CASSPWTGLSYEQYF	NA	TRBV4-3	TRBJ2-7	TRBD1	15
TGTGCCAGCAGCGTAGGAGCGGGATTGTACCGAGAGACCCAGTACTTC	CASSVGAGLYRETQYF	NA	TRBV9	TRBJ2-5	TRBD2	16
TGTGCCAGCAGTGCGGGACAGATAAGTACCGGGGAGCTGTTTTTT	CASSAGQISTGELFF	few	TRBV2	TRBJ2-2	TRBD1	15
TGTGCCAGCAGTTACACGGGGGCAAACACTGAAGCTTTCTTT	CASSYTGANTEAFF	many	TRBV6-5	TRBJ1-1	NA	14
TGCAGCGCCACCGGCGTAACCTACAATGAGCAGTTCTTC	CSATGVTYNEQFF	NA	TRBV29-1	TRBJ2-1	NA	13
TGTGCCAGCAGTGGGGAGGATAGCAATCAGCCCCAGCATTTT	CASSGEDSNQPQHF	few	TRBV28	TRBJ1-5	NA	14
TGTGCCAACAGCCAAGACACCACAGATACGCAGTATTTT	CANSQDTTDTQYF	NA	TRBV4-2	TRBJ2-3	NA	13
TGTGCCAGCTCACCACCTTTGGTTGGGCTAGTCGTCCCAGATACGCAGTATTTT	CASSPPLVGLVVPDTQYF	few	TRBV18	TRBJ2-3	NA	18
TGTGCCAGCAGCTCCCCGCGGACAGGGTGGAACAATGAGCAGTTCTTC	CASSSPRTGWNNEQFF	few	TRBV7-8	TRBJ2-1	TRBD1	16
TGTGCCAGCAGTTCGCCGGGACTACCTTACGAGCAGTACTTC	CASSSPGLPYEQYF	many	TRBV6-5	TRBJ2-7	TRBD2	14
TGTGCCAGCAGCCAATCTCGAGGTACGCAGTATTTT	CASSQSRGTQYF	NA	TRBV3-1	TRBJ2-3	NA	12